The clone carrying this TCR beta chain showed up just a few times. Its matching antigen is unknown. Between the trimmed V and J ends, which lost 0 bases and 1 base, there was a span of 9 bases. The CDR3 is 16 residues long. Germline V gene data show CDR1 as MNHEY and CDR2 as SVGAGI. Sequencing templates came from extracted RNA that was reverse transcribed into cDNA. The data were produced by immunoSEQ multiplex PCR, yet TCRdb's version contains in-frame clones alone and is incomplete. The repertoire consists of around 190,000 clones, with 45% to 70% occurring once and the leading ten covering nearly 5%. The entry originates in a study of CD8+ T cells in alopecia areata. Study results and caveats: Elevated clonality characterized lesional scalp relative to normal scalp, particularly in alopecia totalis/universalis. Scalp sequencing captures resident alphabeta T cells of normal skin too. Sharing of TCRs across patients appeared less clear than in mice, possibly for HLA-related reasons.

This clonotype was obtained from a human donor in good health. The chain carries TRBV6-5 and TRBJ2-2; D perhaps matches TRBD1 (5 bases). The sample was CD8+ T cells sorted from blood. The DNA of the CDR3 is TGTGCCAGCAGTTACTCGCCAGGGCTGAACACCGGGGAGCTGTTTTTT. It specifies CASSYSPGLNTGELFF.